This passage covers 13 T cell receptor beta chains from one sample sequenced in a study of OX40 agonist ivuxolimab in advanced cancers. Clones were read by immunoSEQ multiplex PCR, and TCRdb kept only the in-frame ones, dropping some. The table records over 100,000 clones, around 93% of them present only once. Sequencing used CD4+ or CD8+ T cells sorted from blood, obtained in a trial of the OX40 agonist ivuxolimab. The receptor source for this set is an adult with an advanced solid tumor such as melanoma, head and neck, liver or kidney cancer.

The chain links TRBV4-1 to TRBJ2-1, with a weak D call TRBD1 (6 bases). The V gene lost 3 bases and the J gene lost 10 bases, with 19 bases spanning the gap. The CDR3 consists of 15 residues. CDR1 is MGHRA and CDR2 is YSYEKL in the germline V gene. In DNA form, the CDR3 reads TGCGCCAGCAGCCAGGCCCATACCAGGGGACCCGAGCAGTTCTTC. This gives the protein CASSQAHTRGPEQFF.

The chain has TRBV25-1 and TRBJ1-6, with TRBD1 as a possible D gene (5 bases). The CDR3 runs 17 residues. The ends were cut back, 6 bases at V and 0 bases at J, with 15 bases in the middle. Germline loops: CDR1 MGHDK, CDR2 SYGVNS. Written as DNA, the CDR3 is TGTGCCAGCAGGGGGAGGCAGGGCAGCTCCTATAATTCACCCCTCCACTTT. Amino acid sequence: CASRGRQGSSYNSPLHF.

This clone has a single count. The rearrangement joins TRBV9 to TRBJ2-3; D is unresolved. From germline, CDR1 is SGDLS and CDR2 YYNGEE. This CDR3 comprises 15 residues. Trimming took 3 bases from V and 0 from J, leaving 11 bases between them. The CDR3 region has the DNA TGTGCCAGCAGCGCCCACGCTACAAGCACAGATACGCAGTATTTT. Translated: CASSAHATSTDTQYF.

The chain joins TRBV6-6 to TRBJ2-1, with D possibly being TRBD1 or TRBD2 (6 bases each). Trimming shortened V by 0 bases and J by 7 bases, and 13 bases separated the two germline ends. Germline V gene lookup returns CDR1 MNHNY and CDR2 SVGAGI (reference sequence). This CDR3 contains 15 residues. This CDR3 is CASSYSQGGSNEQFF. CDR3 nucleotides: TGTGCCAGCAGTTACTCTCAAGGGGGGTCGAATGAGCAGTTCTTC.

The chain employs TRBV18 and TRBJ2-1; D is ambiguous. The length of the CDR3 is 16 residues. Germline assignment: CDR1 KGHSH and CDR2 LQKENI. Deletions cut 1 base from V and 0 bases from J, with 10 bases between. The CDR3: CASSPRAGNSYNEQFF. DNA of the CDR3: TGTGCCAGCTCACCACGGGCTGGGAACTCCTACAATGAGCAGTTCTTC.

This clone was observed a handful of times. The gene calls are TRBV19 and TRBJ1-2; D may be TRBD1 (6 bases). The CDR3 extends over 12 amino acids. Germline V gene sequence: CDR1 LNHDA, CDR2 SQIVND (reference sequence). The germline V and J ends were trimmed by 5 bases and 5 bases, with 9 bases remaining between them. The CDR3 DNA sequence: TGTGCCAGTAGTTCGCAGGGGTATGGCTACACCTTC. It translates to CASSSQGYGYTF.

CDR3 protein: CATRDLHEQYF. Here the CDR3 DNA reads TGTGCCACCCGGGACCTTCACGAGCAGTACTTC. The chain has TRBV6-5 and TRBJ2-7, with D perhaps matching TRBD1 or TRBD2 (5 bases each). V shed 10 bases and J shed 5 bases, with 12 bases lying between them. CDR1 and CDR2 from the germline V gene are MNHEY and SVGAGI. The CDR3 sequence is 11 residues long.

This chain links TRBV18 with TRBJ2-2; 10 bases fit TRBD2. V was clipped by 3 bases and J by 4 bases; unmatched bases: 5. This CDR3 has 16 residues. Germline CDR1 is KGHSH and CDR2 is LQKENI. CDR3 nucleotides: TGTGCCAGCTCACCTCGGACTAGCGGCCCCACCGGGGAGCTGTTTTTT. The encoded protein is CASSPRTSGPTGELFF.

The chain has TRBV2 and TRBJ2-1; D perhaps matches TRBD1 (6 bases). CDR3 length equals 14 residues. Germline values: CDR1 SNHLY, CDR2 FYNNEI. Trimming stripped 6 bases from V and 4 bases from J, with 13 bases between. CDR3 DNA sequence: TGTGCCAGCAGGATCGGGACACAGTACAATGAGCAGTTCTTC. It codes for CASRIGTQYNEQFF. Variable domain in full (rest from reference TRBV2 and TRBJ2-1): EPEVTQTPSHQVTQMGQEVILRCVPISNHLYFYWYRQILGQKVEFLVSFYNNEISEKSEIFDDQFSVERPDGSNFTLKIRSTKLEDSAMYFCASRIGTQYNEQFFGPGTRLTVL.

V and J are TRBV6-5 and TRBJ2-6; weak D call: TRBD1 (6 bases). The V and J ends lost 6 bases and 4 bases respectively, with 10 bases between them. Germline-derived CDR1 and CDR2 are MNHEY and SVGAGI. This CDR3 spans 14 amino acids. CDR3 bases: TGTGCCAGCAGGGGGGCGCAGGGGGCCAACGTCCTGACTTTC. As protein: CASRGAQGANVLTF.

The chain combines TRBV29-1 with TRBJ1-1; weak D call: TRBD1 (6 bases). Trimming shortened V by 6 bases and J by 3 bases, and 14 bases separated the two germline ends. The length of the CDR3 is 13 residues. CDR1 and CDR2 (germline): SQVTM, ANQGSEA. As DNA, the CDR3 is TGCAGCGTCGGGGGGACATCTTACACTGAAGCTTTCTTT. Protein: CSVGGTSYTEAFF.

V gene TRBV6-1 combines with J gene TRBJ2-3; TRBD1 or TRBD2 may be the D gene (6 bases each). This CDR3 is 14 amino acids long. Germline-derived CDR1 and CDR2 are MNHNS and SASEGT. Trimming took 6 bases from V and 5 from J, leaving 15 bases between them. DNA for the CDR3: TGTGCCAGCAGCCCGGGGGCCTGGGGAGATACGCAGTATTTT. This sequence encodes CASSPGAWGDTQYF.

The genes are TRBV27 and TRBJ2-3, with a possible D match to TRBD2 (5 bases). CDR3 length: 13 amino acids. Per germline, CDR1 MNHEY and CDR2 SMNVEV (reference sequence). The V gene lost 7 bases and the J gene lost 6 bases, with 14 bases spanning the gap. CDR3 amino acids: CASIPIGGDTQYF. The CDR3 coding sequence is TGTGCCAGCATTCCAATTGGCGGGGATACGCAGTATTTT.